The 20 T cell receptor beta chains listed next were all sequenced from one sample in a study of blood T cell repertoires in COVID-19. Clones were sequenced by immunoSEQ multiplex PCR, and TCRdb holds only the in-frame ones, with some missing. The sample has about 310,000 clones, approximately 85% seen once; the top ten hold around 2.2%. Sequenced: PBMCs or T cells enriched from blood (not recorded which). The source of these receptors is a man aged 25 to 40 who had recovered from COVID-19.

The genes are TRBV5-1 and TRBJ1-2; D uncertain. Germline V gene data show CDR1 as SGHRS and CDR2 as YFSETQ. There are 13 residues in the CDR3. The V gene lost 0 bases and the J gene lost 8 bases, with 11 bases spanning the gap. In nucleotides, the CDR3 is TGCGCCAGCAGCTTGGGAGATTTAAGCGGCTACACCTTC. It translates to CASSLGDLSGYTF.

The rearrangement joins TRBV5-1 to TRBJ2-2; TRBD2 matches 10 bases. The V gene end was trimmed by 0 bases and the J gene end by 6 bases; junction bases not matched to a gene: 5. The CDR3 totals 16 residues. Germline V gene data show CDR1 as SGHRS and CDR2 as YFSETQ. CDR3 sequence: CASSLGASGGSGELFF. The CDR3 nucleotides read TGCGCCAGCAGCTTGGGGGCTAGCGGGGGATCCGGGGAGCTGTTTTTT.

The chain links TRBV9 to TRBJ2-5; a possible D gene is TRBD1 (6 bases). The V gene lost 4 bases and the J gene lost 4 bases, with 17 bases spanning the gap. Germline V gene sequence: CDR1 SGDLS, CDR2 YYNGEE. CDR3 length: 15 residues. CDR3 nucleotide sequence: TGTGCCAGCAGCCCCCAGGGGAAGATCGCAGAGACCCAGTACTTC. Translated: CASSPQGKIAETQYF.

This clone showed up just once. The chain employs TRBV24-1 and TRBJ2-5, with D unclear. V lost 5 bases and J lost 7, with 13 bases in between. This CDR3 has 13 residues. Germline V gives CDR1 KGHDR, CDR2 SFDVKD. The CDR3 sequence is CATSGIGAPTQYF. CDR3 coding DNA: TGTGCCACCAGTGGAATCGGAGCTCCGACCCAGTACTTC.

The gene calls are TRBV5-1 and TRBJ1-2, with D unclear. This CDR3 is built from 13 residues. Trimming shortened V by 7 bases and J by 6 bases, and 16 bases separated the two germline ends. Germline CDR1 SGHRS, CDR2 YFSETQ. CDR3 loop: CASGHTSQDGYTF. In nucleotides, the CDR3 is TGCGCCAGCGGCCACACTTCCCAGGATGGCTACACCTTC.

The V and J genes are TRBV7-2 and TRBJ2-7, with TRBD2 as a possible D gene (5 bases). V dropped 6 bases and J dropped 13 bases, with 22 bases sitting between them. Germline CDR1 SGHTA, CDR2 FQGNSA. CDR3 length: 13 residues. DNA for the CDR3: TGTGCCAGCAGGTTACCGGGATCCTCCCGCTTCTACTTC. Encoded protein: CASRLPGSSRFYF.

This clone was picked up one time. V usage is TRBV7-9 and J usage is TRBJ1-4; 9 bases agree with TRBD1. The ends lost 6 bases at V and 7 bases at J; junction bases unmatched: 18. The CDR3 is 18 amino acids. Germline V gives CDR1 SEHNR, CDR2 FQNEAQ (reference sequence). CDR3 bases: TGTGCCAGCAGTTTCGGGAGTGGTCGGGGACAGGGAGGTGAAAAACTGTTTTTT. Residues: CASSFGSGRGQGGEKLFF.

The rearrangement uses TRBV13 and TRBJ1-5; perhaps TRBD1 as D (5 bases). V dropped 6 bases and J dropped 6 bases, with 15 bases sitting between them. CDR3 length: 14 amino acids. The germline V gene encodes CDR1 PRHDT and CDR2 FYEKMQ (reference sequence). For the CDR3, the DNA is TGTGCCAGCAGTACCAAGGTAGGGGCTCAGCCCCAGCATTTT. Translated: CASSTKVGAQPQHF.

J is TRBJ1-2 and V is TRBV4-1, with 7 bases fitting TRBD1. The CDR3 is made up of 16 amino acids. Germline trimming cut 7 bases from V and 4 bases from J; bases unmatched to any gene: 15. Germline assignment: CDR1 MGHRA and CDR2 YSYEKL. DNA for the CDR3: TGCGCCAGCAACCCATGGGCAGGGGGAATGGGCTATGGCTACACCTTC. Its protein product is CASNPWAGGMGYGYTF.

This chain connects TRBV7-6 to TRBJ1-2, with D perhaps matching TRBD1 (6 bases). V was clipped by 5 bases and J by 7 bases, with 17 bases between them. This CDR3 spans 14 amino acids. The V gene's germline CDR1 is SGHVS and CDR2 FNYEAQ. CDR3 residues: CASSQGTGNLGYTF. CDR3 nucleotide sequence: TGTGCCAGCAGCCAAGGTACAGGGAACCTTGGCTACACCTTC.

This clone was observed a single time. This chain connects TRBV5-5 to TRBJ2-1, with D possibly TRBD1 on 5 matching bases. Germline V gives CDR1 SGHKS, CDR2 YYEKEE (reference sequence). This CDR3 comprises 15 residues. Between the trimmed V and J ends, which lost 4 bases and 0 bases, there was a span of 11 bases. This chain's CDR3 is CASSLQTASYNEQFF. The CDR3, as DNA: TGTGCCAGCAGCCTCCAGACAGCCTCCTACAATGAGCAGTTCTTC. Based on the CDR3 plus reference TRBV5-5 and TRBJ2-1, the full variable domain is DAGVTQSPTHLIKTRGQQVTLRCSPISGHKSVSWYQQVLGQGPQFIFQYYEKEERGRGNFPDRFSARQFPNYSSELNVNALLLGDSALYLCASSLQTASYNEQFFGPGTRLTVL.

The CDR3 spells CASSTTSGFDSDTQYF. CDR3 nucleotide sequence: TGTGCCAGCAGCACGACAAGCGGGTTTGATTCAGATACGCAGTATTTT. The V and J genes are TRBV21-1 and TRBJ2-3; whether TRBD2, the table's D call, matches the DNA was not checked. TRBV21-1 is given as a pseudogene. The CDR3 runs 16 residues.

This clone was counted many times. The V call is TRBV12-3 or TRBV12-4, the J call TRBJ1-3; D is unclear. This CDR3 has 13 amino acids. V lost 4 bases, J lost 0 bases, and 4 bases lay in between. The CDR3 reads CASSWSSGNTIYF. CDR3 bases: TGTGCCAGCAGTTGGAGCTCTGGAAACACCATATATTTT.

This chain links TRBV2 with TRBJ1-2; TRBD1 agrees at 8 bases. In germline, CDR1 is SNHLY, CDR2 FYNNEI. The CDR3 contains 14 residues. Losses at the gene ends were 1 base for V and 7 bases for J; bases not matched to a gene: 5. CDR3 sequence: CASSEGQGASGYTF. The CDR3 DNA reads TGTGCCAGCAGTGAAGGCCAGGGGGCGAGTGGCTACACCTTC.

This clone has only one observation. DNA for the CDR3: TGTGCCAGCAGCCAAAGGGGGAGCAATCAGCCCCAGCATTTT. Protein sequence: CASSQRGSNQPQHF. V and J are TRBV3-1 (or the pseudogene TRBV3-2) and TRBJ1-5; D may be TRBD1 (6 bases). Germline loops: CDR1 LGHDT, CDR2 YNNKEL (reference sequence). V was clipped by 2 bases and J by 1 base, with 6 bases between them. The CDR3 consists of 14 residues.

The V call is TRBV7-9, the J call TRBJ1-5; D might be TRBD1 (6 bases). Trimming shortened V by 1 base and J by 4 bases, and 11 bases separated the two germline ends. The CDR3 is made up of 15 amino acids. CDR1 and CDR2 (germline): SEHNR, FQNEAQ (reference sequence). The CDR3 bases are TGTGCCAGCAGCTTAGGGACAGCCTTTAATCAGCCCCAGCATTTT. Translating gives CASSLGTAFNQPQHF.

This rearrangement joins TRBV11-2 to TRBJ2-2, with D perhaps TRBD2 (5 bases). The CDR3 covers 14 residues. The germline V gene has CDR1 SGHAT and CDR2 FQNNGV. Deletions cut 7 bases from V and 8 bases from J, with 17 bases between. The CDR3 reads CASTTTLGAGELFF. As DNA, the CDR3 is TGTGCCAGCACCACTACATTGGGAGCGGGGGAGCTGTTTTTT.

This chain links TRBV5-6 with TRBJ1-2; 7 bases are a match to TRBD1. Germline lookup yields CDR1 SGHDT and CDR2 YYEEEE. V lost 3 bases and J lost 3; bases outside the gene matches: 11. The CDR3 is 16 residues long. CDR3 region: CASSSSGTDFYYGYTF. The CDR3, as DNA: TGTGCCAGCAGCTCGTCGGGGACAGATTTTTACTATGGCTACACCTTC. The full variable domain, completed using reference TRBV5-6 and TRBJ1-2, is DAGVTQSPTHLIKTRGQQVTLRCSPKSGHDTVSWYQQALGQGPQFIFQYYEEEERQRGNFPDRFSGHQFPNYSSELNVNALLLGDSALYLCASSSSGTDFYYGYTFGSGTRLTVV.

The rearrangement links TRBV2 to TRBJ2-7; tentative D call: TRBD2 (8 bases). V was shortened by 6 bases and J by 5 bases, with 23 bases between the two germline ends. The CDR3 totals 16 residues. In germline, CDR1 is SNHLY, CDR2 FYNNEI. Written as DNA, the CDR3 is TGTGCCAGCAGACGGGGGGGGAGACAGGGCAGAAACGAGCAGTACTTC. Amino acids: CASRRGGRQGRNEQYF.

The chain is built from TRBV11-3 and TRBJ2-3, with D unresolved. Germline CDR1 and CDR2: SGHNT and YENEEA. The CDR3 covers 14 residues. V was trimmed by 2 bases and J by 2 bases, leaving 8 bases between them. CDR3 sequence reads: CASSLQDTTDTQYF. The CDR3 nucleotides read TGTGCCAGCAGCTTACAGGATACCACAGATACGCAGTATTTT.